This entry describes one T cell receptor beta chain. A read error may produce the germline difference seen at one junction end. This record belongs to a study of technical replicates of blood from a few donors. TCRdb keeps only in-frame clones here, not all; method: immunoSEQ multiplex PCR. The sample has about 88,000 clones, around 94% seen once; the top ten hold approximately 0.25%. CDR1 MNHEY and CDR2 SVGAGI come from the germline V gene. The CDR3 is 16 amino acids. The rearrangement links TRBV6-5 to TRBJ2-3, with D unclear. The sample was T cells isolated from PBMCs. The TCR comes from a human donor in good health. The CDR3 nucleotides are TGTGCCAACAGTTTCCACTCCTTGCTTAGGCGGGATACGCAGTATTTT. It yields the protein CANSFHSLLRRDTQYF.